The T cell receptor beta chain under discussion was sequenced for a study of T-cell reconstitution after alpha-beta-depleted transplantation in children. Study-wide results and limits: Diversity and T-cell counts at one year after transplant derived mostly from new T cells. Reportedly, only several hundred clones from non-depleted graft cells drove alpha-beta T-cell counts at about two months.

This clonotype has at least ten counts. Antigen unknown. This sample's TCRbeta library carried unique molecular identifier barcodes. TCRdb passed the PCR reads through MiXCR, listing each CDR3 protein once. Found here are about 170,000 distinct CDR3 sequences, over 8.5% of them singletons; the top ten hold 13%. Material: PBMCs, obtained before TCRalphabeta/CD19-depleted stem cell transplant. The origin of this receptor is a boy between 2 and 10 years old with acute myeloid leukemia, due to receive a stem cell transplant.

CDR3 protein: CASSKFRTGSSYEQYV. DNA for the CDR3: TGTGCCAGCAGCAAATTTCGGACAGGAAGCTCCTACGAGCAGTACGTC. This sequence joins TRBV21-1 and TRBJ2-7. TRBV21-1 is designated a pseudogene. This CDR3 contains 16 residues.